This TCR beta chain was profiled in a study of T cells in Graves' hyperthyroidism and ophthalmopathy. Any patient presenting with uncontrolled infection, other autoimmune disease, pregnancy or lactation was left out. This clonotype has at least ten counts. Amplification of TCR beta CDR3 regions was performed using RNA transcripts as template. HTBI primers were the set used in a first-round RT-PCR of the TCR CDR3. A single record per CDR3 protein comes from TCRdb applying MiXCR to the multiplex PCR reads. The table lists fewer than 500,000 distinct CDR3 sequences, roughly 14% of them singletons, with about 18% in the top ten. The junction had 5 bases not matched to a gene; V was cut back by 2 bases and J by 1 base. The CDR3 runs 17 residues. CDR1 and CDR2 (germline): KGHDR, SFDVKD.

Sequenced input: blood. This chain joins TRBV24-1 and TRBJ1-5; 9 bases match TRBD1. The TCR comes from a woman younger than 45 with Graves' ophthalmopathy. CDR3 sequence: CATSDSTQGASNQPQHF. CDR3 bases: TGTGCCACCAGTGATTCGACACAGGGGGCGAGCAATCAGCCCCAGCATTTT.